At least ten counts were recorded for the clone carrying this T cell receptor (beta chain). One entry per CDR3 protein results from TCRdb running MiXCR on the PCR reads. Of about 300,000 distinct CDR3 sequences in the sample, 20% to 25% are singletons; the top ten hold 0.81%. The sample comes from a study of molecular identifiers for immune sequencing clone quantification. Across the study: For replicates, RNA isolated from around 20,000 or 99,000 naive CD8 cells was divided into five portions, of which four were sequenced.

This CDR3 contains 16 residues. Germline CDR1 reads SGHTA; CDR2 reads FQGNSA. The V segment lost 1 base and the J segment 1 base; nucleotides outside the gene matches: 5. The specimen was naive CD8+ T cells from blood, with Jurkat cell RNA spiked in. As for subset: FACS-sorted CD8+CD4-CCR7+CD45RA+ naive T cells. The rearrangement uses TRBV7-2 and TRBJ2-3; 7 bases line up with TRBD2. This clonotype was sampled from a human donor in good health. Some libraries in this study had Jurkat cell RNA spiked in. CDR3 region: CASSLVSGIGTDTQYF. CDR3 in DNA: TGTGCCAGCAGCTTAGTCAGCGGGATAGGCACAGATACGCAGTATTTT.